The 17 T cell receptor beta chains presented below share a single source sample, sequenced in a study of T cells in Graves' hyperthyroidism and ophthalmopathy. Amplified TCR beta CDR3 regions derived from RNA transcripts. The HTBI primer set served for first-round RT-PCR of the TCR CDR3. In TCRdb, the multiplex PCR reads were re-called with MiXCR into one record per CDR3 protein. This table has more than 500,000 distinct CDR3 sequences, about 14% appearing once. Material: blood. Receptor source: a woman between 40 and 55 years old with Graves' ophthalmopathy.

This clonotype was recorded at least ten times. Relative to the germline gene, one junction end is altered; a read error may explain this. The chain employs TRBV28 and TRBJ2-7; no clear D. This CDR3 comprises 11 residues. Germline CDR1 and CDR2: MDHEN and SYDVKM. The CDR3 protein is CASSFMGMFDF. DNA for the CDR3: TGTGCCAGCAGTTTTATGGGGATGTTCGACTTC. Supplemented by reference TRBV28 and TRBJ2-7, the full variable domain reads DVKVTQSSRYLVKRTGEKVFLECVQDMDHENMFWYRQDPGLGLRLIYFSYDVKMKEKGDIPEGYSVSREKKERFSLILESASTNQTSMYLCASSFMGMFDFGPGTRLTVT.

The rearrangement uses TRBV29-1 and TRBJ1-2, with D hard to call. V lost 5 bases and J 1 base, leaving 11 bases between the germline ends. The CDR3 spans 13 residues. The V gene's germline CDR1 is SQVTM and CDR2 ANQGSEA. The CDR3 nucleotides are TGCAGCGTTTCGGACTGGGATAACTATGGCTACACCTTC. Translating it yields CSVSDWDNYGYTF.

The rearrangement links TRBV29-1 to TRBJ2-5; D assignment may be TRBD1 or TRBD2 (5 bases each). The V gene's germline CDR1 is SQVTM and CDR2 ANQGSEA. CDR3 length: 12 residues. V lost 7 bases and J lost 5, with 14 bases in between. The CDR3 here is CSARLEGETQYF. The CDR3 DNA sequence: TGCAGCGCGCGATTAGAGGGGGAGACCCAGTACTTC. Full variable domain (remainder filled in from reference TRBV29-1 and TRBJ2-5): SAVISQKPSRDICQRGTSLTIQCQVDSQVTMMFWYRQQPGQSLTLIATANQGSEATYESGFVIDKFPISRPNLTFSTLTVSNMSPEDSSIYLCSARLEGETQYFGPGTRLLVL.

This clonotype has ten or more counts. The chain couples TRBV7-8 to TRBJ1-3; D gene uncertain. Trimming cost V 3 bases and J 0 bases, with 12 bases left between them. Germline lookup yields CDR1 SGHVS and CDR2 FQNEAQ. The CDR3 covers 16 residues. CDR3 in DNA: TGTGCCAGCAGCTTCAGCCCATCCGCCTCTGGAAACACCATATATTTT. This encodes CASSFSPSASGNTIYF.

The chain is built from TRBV19 and TRBJ1-5; 7 bases line up with TRBD1. V lost 2 bases to trimming and J lost 7 bases; unmatched junction nucleotides: 8. Germline lookup yields CDR1 LNHDA and CDR2 SQIVND (reference sequence). This CDR3 spans 15 amino acids. The CDR3 bases are TGTGCCAGTAGTATAAACGACAGGGCTTGGCAGCCCCAGCATTTT. Protein product: CASSINDRAWQPQHF.

This clonotype was counted ten times or more. The chain couples TRBV5-6 to TRBJ1-5, with 8 positions matching TRBD1. The CDR3 covers 17 residues. V gave up 4 bases and J gave up 1 base; unmatched junction bases: 10. Germline CDR1 reads SGHDT; CDR2 reads YYEEEE. The CDR3 nucleotides read TGTGCCAGCAGCCCCTCTGGACAGGGTGGGAGCAATCAGCCCCAGCATTTT. Protein: CASSPSGQGGSNQPQHF. Full variable domain (outside the CDR3, taken from reference TRBV5-6 and TRBJ1-5): DAGVTQSPTHLIKTRGQQVTLRCSPKSGHDTVSWYQQALGQGPQFIFQYYEEEERQRGNFPDRFSGHQFPNYSSELNVNALLLGDSALYLCASSPSGQGGSNQPQHFGDGTRLSIL.

This clonotype was detected many times. This chain joins TRBV19 and TRBJ2-5; 11 bases align to TRBD2. This CDR3 is built from 16 residues. The trim removed 3 bases at V and 3 bases at J, leaving 6 bases unmatched. CDR1 and CDR2 (germline): LNHDA, SQIVND (reference sequence). The CDR3 DNA sequence: TGTGCCAGTAGTATTTTGACTAGCGGGATTGAAGAGACCCAGTACTTC. Its translation is CASSILTSGIEETQYF.

This clonotype was seen at least ten times. The chain employs TRBV2 and TRBJ2-3; no reliable D call. The CDR3 runs to 15 residues. Trimming stripped 3 bases from V and 2 bases from J, with 12 bases between. CDR1 is SNHLY and CDR2 is FYNNEI in the germline V gene. As DNA, the CDR3 is TGTGCCAGCAGTGACAGTCTAGGTACCACAGATACGCAGTATTTT. It encodes CASSDSLGTTDTQYF.

This clonotype was observed many times. This chain links TRBV28 with TRBJ1-2; no reliable D call. Trimming shortened V by 5 bases and J by 4 bases, and 17 bases separated the two germline ends. CDR3 length: 15 amino acids. Germline CDR1 MDHEN, CDR2 SYDVKM. CDR3 protein: CASSEITGPGYGYTF. CDR3 nucleotides: TGTGCCAGCAGTGAGATTACTGGCCCAGGCTATGGCTACACCTTC.

This clonotype was seen at least ten times. The chain combines TRBV20-1 with TRBJ2-7; 15 bases map to TRBD2. The V gene end was trimmed by 0 bases and the J gene end by 3 bases; junction bases not matched to a gene: 6. Germline CDR1 is DFQATT and CDR2 is SNEGSKA (reference sequence). CDR3 size: 17 residues. The CDR3 DNA is TGCAGTGCTAGAGACCTGAGGACTAGCGGGAGGGGCTACGAGCAGTACTTC. Translated, it gives CSARDLRTSGRGYEQYF.

This clonotype was counted many times. V and J are TRBV20-1 and TRBJ1-2, with D perhaps TRBD1 (5 bases). The V gene lost 2 bases and the J gene lost 6 bases, with 10 bases spanning the gap. Germline V lookup: CDR1 DFQATT, CDR2 SNEGSKA (reference sequence). The CDR3 loop spans 12 amino acids. The CDR3 bases are TGCAGTGCTAGAAGGGGCGAGAATGGCTACACCTTC. This gives the protein CSARRGENGYTF.

With regard to this clonotype: It may be a read error: a sequence one base away is much more abundant. No conserved phenylalanine or tryptophan ends this CDR3, so it is likely a read error. This rearrangement joins TRBV25-1 to TRBJ2-5, with D perhaps given as TRBD1 or TRBD2 (6 bases each). The germline gives CDR1 MGHDK, CDR2 SYGVNS. The V gene lost 8 bases and the J gene lost 1 base, with 11 bases spanning the gap. There are 13 residues in the CDR3. CDR3 in DNA: TGTGCCAGCCGGGGGCTCTTCCAAGAGACCCAGTACGTC. Protein sequence: CASRGLFQETQYV.

This clonotype was recorded at least ten times. V usage is TRBV13 and J usage is TRBJ1-1, with unresolved D. There are 14 residues in the CDR3. With 5 bases removed from V and 4 bases from J, the gap between germline ends came to 14 bases. Germline assignment: CDR1 PRHDT and CDR2 FYEKMQ (reference sequence). The CDR3 DNA follows: TGTGCCAGCAGCACACGTGGACGCGGCACTGAAGCTTTCTTT. Encoded protein: CASSTRGRGTEAFF.

This clonotype showed up many times. The CDR3 reads CASSRGGDETQYF. In DNA form, the CDR3 reads TGTGCCAGTTCACGAGGAGGGGATGAGACCCAGTACTTC. The chain recombines TRBV19 with TRBJ2-5; maybe TRBD2 (6 bases). V was clipped by 8 bases and J by 5 bases, with 15 bases between them. The CDR3 loop spans 13 amino acids. The germline V gene has CDR1 LNHDA and CDR2 SQIVND (reference sequence). The full variable domain, with the rest looked up from reference TRBV19 and TRBJ2-5, is DGGITQSPKYLFRKEGQNVTLSCEQNLNHDAMYWYRQDPGQGLRLIYYSQIVNDFQKGDIAEGYSVSREKKESFPLTVTSAQKNPTAFYLCASSRGGDETQYFGPGTRLLVL.

This clonotype was observed many times. The chain joins TRBV12-3 or TRBV12-4 to TRBJ1-1; D is possibly TRBD1 (6 bases). This CDR3 is built from 11 residues. V lost 6 bases and J lost 8, with 10 bases in between. CDR3 in DNA: TGTGCCAGCAGCCGTACAGGGGAAGCTTTCTTT. It specifies CASSRTGEAFF.

This clonotype was counted ten times or more. The chain recombines TRBV7-3 with TRBJ1-1; D not certain. Germline loops: CDR1 SGHTA, CDR2 FQGTGA. The CDR3 has 13 amino acids. Deletions cut 5 bases from V and 1 base from J, with 8 bases between. In nucleotides, the CDR3 is TGTGCCAGCAGCCTTGCAAGGAACACTGAAGCTTTCTTT. Its protein product is CASSLARNTEAFF.

At least ten counts were recorded for this clonotype. The rearrangement uses TRBV12-3 or TRBV12-4 and TRBJ1-1; D is perhaps TRBD1 (6 bases). CDR3 size: 13 residues. Deletions cut 7 bases from V and 0 bases from J, with 9 bases between. The CDR3 region is CASKQGLNTEAFF. CDR3 coding DNA: TGTGCCAGCAAACAGGGTTTGAACACTGAAGCTTTCTTT.